The clone carrying this T cell receptor beta chain was observed a handful of times. Its antigen is currently unknown. From RNA transcripts, TCR beta CDR3 regions were amplified. Initially, a first-round RT-PCR of the TCR CDR3 employed the HTBI primer set. A single record per CDR3 protein comes from TCRdb applying MiXCR to the multiplex PCR reads. Among about 500,000 distinct CDR3 sequences listed, about 16% were seen once. This sample was taken from a study of T cells in Graves' hyperthyroidism and ophthalmopathy. Study results and limitations: Blood also showed most of the thyroid clonotypes that were expanded above 0.001. Ophthalmopathy, as predicted by the model, came a median 6.5 months after the prediction.

The CDR3 covers 13 residues. Germline lookup yields CDR1 SQVTM and CDR2 ANQGSEA. Unmatched junction bases numbered 2, after V lost 1 base and J lost 2 bases. The sample was blood. The sequence derives from a woman aged 30 to 39 with Graves' ophthalmopathy. The chain couples TRBV29-1 to TRBJ2-7, with 7 bases aligning to TRBD1. This chain's CDR3 is CSVEVQGAYEQYF. CDR3 nucleotide sequence: TGCAGCGTTGAAGTCCAGGGGGCCTACGAGCAGTACTTC.